The next 24 T cell receptor beta chains were all read from a single sample in a study of blood T cell repertoires in COVID-19. The assay was immunoSEQ multiplex PCR, and TCRdb's table has in-frame clones only and misses some. The sample includes more than 350,000 clones, around 89% of them seen just once. The sequencing input was peripheral blood. The receptors originated from a woman aged 25 to 39 with COVID-19, enrolled during active disease.

V and J are TRBV28 and TRBJ2-7, with TRBD1 matching 9 bases. The length of the CDR3 is 14 residues. Looked up from germline, CDR1 is MDHEN and CDR2 is SYDVKM. V was clipped by 5 bases and J by 2 bases; unmatched bases: 4. CDR3 in DNA: TGTGCCAGCAGTCCGACAGGGGGGACCTACGAGCAGTACTTC. It is translated as CASSPTGGTYEQYF.

The chain recombines TRBV9 with TRBJ1-3; D gene unclear. V shed 0 bases and J shed 4 bases, with 11 bases lying between them. Germline CDR1 is SGDLS and CDR2 is YYNGEE. CDR3 length: 15 amino acids. The chain's CDR3 is CASSVAGEPGNTIYF. The CDR3 region has the DNA TGTGCCAGCAGCGTAGCCGGGGAGCCCGGAAACACCATATATTTT. Full variable domain (remainder filled in from reference TRBV9 and TRBJ1-3): DSGVTQTPKHLITATGQRVTLRCSPRSGDLSVYWYQQSLDQGLQFLIQYYNGEERAKGNILERFSAQQFPDLHSELNLSSLELGDSALYFCASSVAGEPGNTIYFGEGSWLTVV.

This chain joins TRBV6-4 and TRBJ1-2, with TRBD1 identical over 10 bases. Germline trimming cut 5 bases from V and 8 bases from J; bases unmatched to any gene: 8. This CDR3 comprises 14 residues. Per the germline V gene, CDR1 is MRHNA and CDR2 is SNTAGT. The CDR3 here is CASSSGTGAEGYTF. CDR3 in DNA: TGTGCCAGCAGTTCCGGGACAGGGGCTGAAGGCTACACCTTC.

A few counts support this clone. The chain employs TRBV7-6 and TRBJ2-1, with 15 bases fitting TRBD2. The V and J ends lost 5 bases and 0 bases, in that order; junction bases with no gene match: 11. The CDR3 is 20 amino acids. Germline CDR1 is SGHVS and CDR2 is FNYEAQ. CDR3 sequence reads: CASSGRGLAGGPRSYNEQFF. In DNA form, the CDR3 reads TGTGCCAGCAGCGGGCGGGGACTAGCGGGGGGCCCCCGCTCCTACAATGAGCAGTTCTTC.

V and J are TRBV4-1 and TRBJ1-5; 8 bases are a match to TRBD1. Per germline, CDR1 MGHRA and CDR2 YSYEKL. The CDR3 is 15 amino acids. V lost 1 base, J lost 6 bases, and 5 bases stayed unmatched. CDR3 bases: TGCGCCAGCAGCCAAGGGACAGGGTGGGGTCAGCCCCAGCATTTT. Protein sequence: CASSQGTGWGQPQHF.

The chain links TRBV4-3 to TRBJ2-2, with 10 bases fitting TRBD2. Germline-derived CDR1 and CDR2 are LGHNA and YSLEER. The ends lost 4 bases at V and 6 bases at J; junction bases unmatched: 14. The length of the CDR3 is 18 residues. CDR3 sequence (DNA): TGCGCCAGCAGCCCGACAGGGGCTAGCGGGGGAGGGGCCGGGGAGCTGTTTTTT. This sequence encodes CASSPTGASGGGAGELFF.

J is TRBJ1-4 and V is TRBV7-2, with 12 bases aligning to TRBD1. The CDR3 length is 16 residues. CDR1 SGHTA and CDR2 FQGNSA come from the germline V gene. The junction had 7 bases not matched to a gene; V was cut back by 1 base and J by 10 bases. DNA of the CDR3: TGTGCCAGCAGCTTAGTTGTAGGGACAGGGGGCGGAAAACTGTTTTTT. It yields the protein CASSLVVGTGGGKLFF.

The rearrangement joins TRBV9 to TRBJ2-1, with 7 bases fitting TRBD2. Losses at the gene ends were 0 bases for V and 4 bases for J; bases not matched to a gene: 7. Germline lookup yields CDR1 SGDLS and CDR2 YYNGEE. The CDR3 extends over 16 amino acids. CDR3 region: CASSVDPGGRYNEQFF. DNA for the CDR3: TGTGCCAGCAGCGTAGACCCCGGGGGGAGGTACAATGAGCAGTTCTTC. The full variable domain, its missing parts supplied by reference TRBV9 and TRBJ2-1, is DSGVTQTPKHLITATGQRVTLRCSPRSGDLSVYWYQQSLDQGLQFLIQYYNGEERAKGNILERFSAQQFPDLHSELNLSSLELGDSALYFCASSVDPGGRYNEQFFGPGTRLTVL.

The chain has TRBV24-1 and TRBJ1-1; D may be TRBD1 (5 bases). V was shortened by 5 bases and J by 2 bases, with 11 bases between the two germline ends. This CDR3 comprises 14 residues. Germline-derived CDR1 and CDR2 are KGHDR and SFDVKD. The CDR3 loop is CATSGPQGNTEAFF. Written as DNA, the CDR3 is TGTGCCACCAGTGGTCCTCAGGGCAACACTGAAGCTTTCTTT.

The sample holds one count of this clone. The rearrangement joins TRBV28 to TRBJ2-2; 7 bases are a match to TRBD2. CDR3 length: 16 amino acids. The V and J ends lost 6 bases and 4 bases, in that order; junction bases with no gene match: 11. The germline V gene encodes CDR1 MDHEN and CDR2 SYDVKM. Here the CDR3 reads CASRPLGAGVTGELFF. Here the CDR3 DNA reads TGTGCCAGCAGGCCTTTAGGCGCGGGAGTCACCGGGGAGCTGTTTTTT.

The V call is TRBV11-3, the J call TRBJ2-5; a possible D gene is TRBD1 (6 bases). From germline, CDR1 is SGHNT and CDR2 YENEEA. The CDR3 length is 13 residues. The V end was cut by 5 bases, the J end by 4 bases, with 11 bases between. For the CDR3, the DNA is TGTGCCAGCAGCCCCACAGGGCCAGAGACCCAGTACTTC. Translated: CASSPTGPETQYF.

The chain couples TRBV6-5 to TRBJ1-6, with a tentative D call TRBD1 (5 bases). V gave up 6 bases and J gave up 10 bases, with 19 bases separating them. In germline, CDR1 is MNHEY, CDR2 SVGAGI. This CDR3 has 15 residues. The DNA for the CDR3 is TGTGCCAGCAGGATCCGACAGTATTCGGAGTCACCCCTCCACTTT. It codes for CASRIRQYSESPLHF.

CDR3 DNA: TGTGCCAGCAGTCCCGACAGGGCCGCTTCCTACGAGCAGTACTTC. This translates into CASSPDRAASYEQYF. The rearrangement joins TRBV6-5 to TRBJ2-7, with 7 bases aligning to TRBD1. The CDR3 totals 15 residues. The V segment lost 5 bases and the J segment 1 base; nucleotides outside the gene matches: 8. The germline gives CDR1 MNHEY, CDR2 SVGAGI.

The chain combines TRBV3-1 (or the pseudogene TRBV3-2) with TRBJ2-5; possibly TRBD1 for D (6 bases). This CDR3 is built from 14 residues. CDR1 is LGHDT, CDR2 YNNKEL, per germline (reference sequence). Trimming left V 1 base short and J 7 bases short, with 13 bases between. The CDR3 DNA reads as TGTGCCAGCAGCCAAGGGAACGAAGGGGGGACCCAGTACTTC. It codes for CASSQGNEGGTQYF.

This clone was counted once. The chain recombines TRBV30 with TRBJ1-1; the match to TRBD1 covers 10 bases. Germline V lookup: CDR1 GTSNPN, CDR2 SVGIG (reference sequence). V lost 5 bases, J lost 3 bases, and 6 bases stayed unmatched. The CDR3 sequence is 14 residues long. The CDR3 spells CAWGTGVPDTEAFF. CDR3 nucleotides: TGTGCCTGGGGGACAGGGGTTCCGGACACTGAAGCTTTCTTT. The complete variable domain, with remaining parts taken from reference TRBV30 and TRBJ1-1, reads SQTIHQWPATLVQPVGSPLSLECTVEGTSNPNLYWYRQAAGRGLQLLFYSVGIGQISSEVPQNLSASRPQDRQFILSSKKLLLSDSGFYLCAWGTGVPDTEAFFGQGTRLTVV.

The genes are TRBV4-1 and TRBJ2-5; 8 bases fit TRBD1. Germline loops: CDR1 MGHRA, CDR2 YSYEKL. The CDR3 has 14 residues. Losses at the gene ends were 2 bases for V and 2 bases for J; bases not matched to a gene: 1. For the CDR3, the DNA is TGCGCCAGCAGCCAACGGACAGGGCAAGAGACCCAGTACTTC. Translation gives CASSQRTGQETQYF.

The chain uses TRBV3-1 (or the pseudogene TRBV3-2) and TRBJ2-5, with 12 bases fitting TRBD2. The V and J ends lost 4 bases and 4 bases, in that order; junction bases with no gene match: 4. The CDR3 extends over 15 amino acids. CDR1 and CDR2 from the germline V gene are LGHDT and YNNKEL (reference sequence). CDR3: CASSLLLAGGETQYF. The CDR3 bases are TGTGCCAGCAGCCTCCTACTAGCGGGGGGAGAGACCCAGTACTTC.

V is TRBV5-1 and J is TRBJ1-6, with 11 positions matching TRBD1. This CDR3 has 14 amino acids. Looked up from germline, CDR1 is SGHRS and CDR2 is YFSETQ. Trimming cost V 4 bases and J 11 bases; bases outside gene matches: 5. In DNA form, the CDR3 reads TGCGCCAGCAGCCGGGGACAGGGGGTTGCACCCCTCCACTTT. It translates to CASSRGQGVAPLHF.

The J gene is TRBJ2-1, the V gene TRBV20-1, with D possibly being TRBD2 (5 bases). CDR3 length equals 11 residues. Germline CDR1 DFQATT, CDR2 SNEGSKA (reference sequence). The germline V and J ends were trimmed by 7 bases and 6 bases, with 10 bases remaining between them. The CDR3 region is CSVGGPNEQFF. The CDR3 DNA reads TGCAGTGTCGGAGGTCCCAATGAGCAGTTCTTC.

V and J are TRBV7-8 and TRBJ2-5; 8 bases line up with TRBD1. The CDR3 is 16 residues long. Germline lookup yields CDR1 SGHVS and CDR2 FQNEAQ. The J segment lost 0 bases and the V segment lost 4 bases, leaving 7 bases of the junction unmatched. The CDR3 loop reads CASSWRPGQDQETQYF. In DNA, the CDR3 is TGTGCCAGCAGCTGGAGACCGGGACAGGACCAAGAGACCCAGTACTTC.

The CDR3: CASKTDRVNQPQHF. DNA of the CDR3: TGTGCCAGCAAGACGGACAGGGTCAATCAGCCCCAGCATTTT. This chain links TRBV28 with TRBJ1-5; 8 bases line up with TRBD1. Germline CDR1 MDHEN, CDR2 SYDVKM. The length of the CDR3 is 14 residues. V shed 7 bases, J shed 3 bases, and the junction held 5 bases outside the gene matches.

V gene TRBV7-2 combines with J gene TRBJ2-7; 10 bases are shared with TRBD2. The V gene's germline CDR1 is SGHTA and CDR2 FQGNSA. This CDR3 has 16 amino acids. After removal of 5 bases from V and 5 bases from J, the junction contained 12 bases not matched to a gene. The CDR3, as DNA: TGTGCCAGCAGCCCCGGGTGGCTAGCGGGGGCCCACGAGCAGTACTTC. The encoded protein is CASSPGWLAGAHEQYF.

The rearrangement joins TRBV27 to TRBJ1-3; 8 nucleotides agree with TRBD1. Losses at the gene ends were 0 bases for V and 1 base for J; bases not matched to a gene: 5. Looked up from germline, CDR1 is MNHEY and CDR2 is SMNVEV (reference sequence). The CDR3 covers 17 residues. CDR3 loop: CASSLSHRGFSGNTIYF. In DNA form, the CDR3 reads TGTGCCAGCAGTTTATCTCACAGGGGGTTTTCTGGAAACACCATATATTTT.

This clone has just a few counts. The chain uses TRBV28 and TRBJ2-2, with D maybe TRBD2 (6 bases). Trimming stripped 5 bases from V and 2 bases from J, with 12 bases between. In germline, CDR1 is MDHEN, CDR2 SYDVKM. The CDR3 contains 15 residues. CDR3 amino acids: CASSDWGVNTGELFF. The CDR3 DNA reads TGTGCCAGCAGTGACTGGGGGGTAAACACCGGGGAGCTGTTTTTT.